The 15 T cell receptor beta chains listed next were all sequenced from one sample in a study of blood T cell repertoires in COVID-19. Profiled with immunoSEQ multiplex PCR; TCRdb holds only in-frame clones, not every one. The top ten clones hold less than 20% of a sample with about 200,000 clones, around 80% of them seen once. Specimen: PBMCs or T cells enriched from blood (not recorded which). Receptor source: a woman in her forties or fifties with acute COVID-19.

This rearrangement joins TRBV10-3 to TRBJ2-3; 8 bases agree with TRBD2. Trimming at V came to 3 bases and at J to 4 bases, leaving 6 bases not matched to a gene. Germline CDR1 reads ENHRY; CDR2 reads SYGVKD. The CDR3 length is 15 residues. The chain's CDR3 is CAISDHGGDADTQYF. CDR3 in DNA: TGTGCCATCAGTGACCACGGGGGGGACGCAGATACGCAGTATTTT.

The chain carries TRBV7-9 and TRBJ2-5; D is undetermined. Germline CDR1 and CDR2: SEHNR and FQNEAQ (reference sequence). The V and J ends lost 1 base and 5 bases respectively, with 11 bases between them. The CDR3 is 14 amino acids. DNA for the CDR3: TGTGCCAGCAGCTTAGTTGGCCCTAGTGAGACCCAGTACTTC. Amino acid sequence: CASSLVGPSETQYF. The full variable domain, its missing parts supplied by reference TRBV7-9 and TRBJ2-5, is DTGVSQNPRHKITKRGQNVTFRCDPISEHNRLYWYRQTLGQGPEFLTYFQNEAQLEKSRLLSDRFSAERPKGSFSTLEIQRTEQGDSAMYLCASSLVGPSETQYFGPGTRLLVL.

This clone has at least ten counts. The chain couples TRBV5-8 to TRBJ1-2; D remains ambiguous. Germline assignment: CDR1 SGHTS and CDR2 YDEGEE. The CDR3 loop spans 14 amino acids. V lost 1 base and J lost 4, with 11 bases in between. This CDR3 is CASSLSGGIYGYTF. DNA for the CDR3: TGTGCCAGCAGCTTGTCTGGAGGGATCTATGGCTACACCTTC.

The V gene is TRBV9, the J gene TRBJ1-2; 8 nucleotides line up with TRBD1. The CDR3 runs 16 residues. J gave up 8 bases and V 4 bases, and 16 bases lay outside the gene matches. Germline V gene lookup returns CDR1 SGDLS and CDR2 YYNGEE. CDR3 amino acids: CASSPSGWQGAEGYTF. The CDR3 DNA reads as TGTGCCAGCAGCCCCAGTGGATGGCAGGGGGCTGAGGGCTACACCTTC.

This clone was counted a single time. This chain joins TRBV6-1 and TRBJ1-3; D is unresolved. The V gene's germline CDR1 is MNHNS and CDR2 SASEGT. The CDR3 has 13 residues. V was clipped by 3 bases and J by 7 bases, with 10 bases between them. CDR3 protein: CASSERRGNTIYF. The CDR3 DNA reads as TGTGCCAGCAGTGAGAGGCGAGGTAACACCATATATTTT.

The CDR3, as DNA: TGTGCCAGCAGCTTCCAGGAGGACTATGGCTACACCTTC. This codes for CASSFQEDYGYTF. J is TRBJ1-2 and V is TRBV7-3; D gene unclear. V was clipped by 3 bases and J by 3 bases, with 8 bases between them. CDR1 and CDR2 from the germline V gene are SGHTA and FQGTGA. This CDR3 is 13 amino acids long.

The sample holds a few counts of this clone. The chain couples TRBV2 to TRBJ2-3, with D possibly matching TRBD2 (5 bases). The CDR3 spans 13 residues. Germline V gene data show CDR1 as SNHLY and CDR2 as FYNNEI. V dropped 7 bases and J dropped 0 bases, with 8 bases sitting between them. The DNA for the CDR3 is TGTGCCAGCACTCGGGATAGCACAGATACGCAGTATTTT. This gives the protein CASTRDSTDTQYF. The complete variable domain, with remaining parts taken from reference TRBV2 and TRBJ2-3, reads EPEVTQTPSHQVTQMGQEVILRCVPISNHLYFYWYRQILGQKVEFLVSFYNNEISEKSEIFDDQFSVERPDGSNFTLKIRSTKLEDSAMYFCASTRDSTDTQYFGPGTRLTVL.

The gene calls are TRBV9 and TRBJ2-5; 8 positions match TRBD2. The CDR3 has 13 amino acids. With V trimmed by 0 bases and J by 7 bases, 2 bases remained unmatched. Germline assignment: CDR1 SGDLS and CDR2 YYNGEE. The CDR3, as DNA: TGTGCCAGCAGCGTAGTCGGGGGGGGGACCCAGTACTTC. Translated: CASSVVGGGTQYF. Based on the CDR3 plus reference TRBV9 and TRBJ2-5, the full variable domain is DSGVTQTPKHLITATGQRVTLRCSPRSGDLSVYWYQQSLDQGLQFLIQYYNGEERAKGNILERFSAQQFPDLHSELNLSSLELGDSALYFCASSVVGGGTQYFGPGTRLLVL.

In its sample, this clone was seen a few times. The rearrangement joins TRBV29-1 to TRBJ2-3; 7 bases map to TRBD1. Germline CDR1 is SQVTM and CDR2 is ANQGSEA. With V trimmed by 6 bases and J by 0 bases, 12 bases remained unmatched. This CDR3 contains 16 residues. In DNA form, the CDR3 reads TGCAGCGTCGCAAGATCAGGGGGTCAGAGCACAGATACGCAGTATTTT. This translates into CSVARSGGQSTDTQYF.

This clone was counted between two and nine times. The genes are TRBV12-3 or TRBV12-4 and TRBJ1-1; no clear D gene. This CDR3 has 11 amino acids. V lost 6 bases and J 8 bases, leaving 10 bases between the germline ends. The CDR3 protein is CASSLQREAFF. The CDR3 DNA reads TGTGCCAGCAGCTTACAGCGCGAAGCTTTCTTT.

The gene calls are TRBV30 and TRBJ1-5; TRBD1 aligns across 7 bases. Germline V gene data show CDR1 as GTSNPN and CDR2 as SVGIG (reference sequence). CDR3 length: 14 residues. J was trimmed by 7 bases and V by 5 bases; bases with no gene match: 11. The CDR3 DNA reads TGTGCCTGGGAGTCTCACAGGGGAAACCAGCCCCAGCATTTT. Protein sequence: CAWESHRGNQPQHF.

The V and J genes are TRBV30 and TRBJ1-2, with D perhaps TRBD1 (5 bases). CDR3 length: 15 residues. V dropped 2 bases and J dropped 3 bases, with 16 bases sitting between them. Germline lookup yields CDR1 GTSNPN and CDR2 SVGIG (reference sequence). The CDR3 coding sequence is TGTGCCTGGAGTTCCGGGACCGGGAGATACTATGGCTACACCTTC. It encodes CAWSSGTGRYYGYTF. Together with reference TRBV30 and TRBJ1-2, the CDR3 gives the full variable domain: SQTIHQWPATLVQPVGSPLSLECTVEGTSNPNLYWYRQAAGRGLQLLFYSVGIGQISSEVPQNLSASRPQDRQFILSSKKLLLSDSGFYLCAWSSGTGRYYGYTFGSGTRLTVV.

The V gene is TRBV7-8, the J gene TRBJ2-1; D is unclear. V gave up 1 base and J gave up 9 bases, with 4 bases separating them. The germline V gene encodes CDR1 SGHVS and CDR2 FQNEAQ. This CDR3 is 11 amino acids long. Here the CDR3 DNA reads TGTGCCAGCAGCTTAGGAGGTGAGCAGTTCTTC. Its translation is CASSLGGEQFF.

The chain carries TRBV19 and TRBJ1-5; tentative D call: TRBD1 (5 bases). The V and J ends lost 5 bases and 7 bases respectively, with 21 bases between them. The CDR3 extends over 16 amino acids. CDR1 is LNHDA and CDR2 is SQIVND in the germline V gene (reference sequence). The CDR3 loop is CASSQNLGQGGQPQHF. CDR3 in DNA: TGTGCCAGTAGTCAAAATCTCGGGCAGGGTGGCCAGCCCCAGCATTTT.

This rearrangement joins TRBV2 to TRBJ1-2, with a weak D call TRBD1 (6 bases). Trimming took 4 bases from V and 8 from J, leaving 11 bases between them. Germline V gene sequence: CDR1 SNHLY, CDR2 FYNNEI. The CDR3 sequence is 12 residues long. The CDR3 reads CASSGQVGGYTF. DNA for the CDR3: TGTGCCAGCAGTGGACAGGTGGGAGGCTACACCTTC.